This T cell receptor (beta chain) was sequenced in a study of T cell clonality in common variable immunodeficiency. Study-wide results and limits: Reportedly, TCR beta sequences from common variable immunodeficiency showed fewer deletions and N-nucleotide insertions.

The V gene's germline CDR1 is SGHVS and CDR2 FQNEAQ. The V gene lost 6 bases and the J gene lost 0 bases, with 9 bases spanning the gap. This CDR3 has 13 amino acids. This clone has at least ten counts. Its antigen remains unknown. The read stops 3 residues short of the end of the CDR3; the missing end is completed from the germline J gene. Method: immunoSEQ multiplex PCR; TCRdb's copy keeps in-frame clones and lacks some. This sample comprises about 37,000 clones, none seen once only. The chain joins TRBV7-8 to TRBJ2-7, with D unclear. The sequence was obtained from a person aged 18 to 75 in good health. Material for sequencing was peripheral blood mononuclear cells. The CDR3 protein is CASRNTASYEQYF. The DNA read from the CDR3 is TGTGCCAGCAGAAATACAGCCTCCTACGAG.